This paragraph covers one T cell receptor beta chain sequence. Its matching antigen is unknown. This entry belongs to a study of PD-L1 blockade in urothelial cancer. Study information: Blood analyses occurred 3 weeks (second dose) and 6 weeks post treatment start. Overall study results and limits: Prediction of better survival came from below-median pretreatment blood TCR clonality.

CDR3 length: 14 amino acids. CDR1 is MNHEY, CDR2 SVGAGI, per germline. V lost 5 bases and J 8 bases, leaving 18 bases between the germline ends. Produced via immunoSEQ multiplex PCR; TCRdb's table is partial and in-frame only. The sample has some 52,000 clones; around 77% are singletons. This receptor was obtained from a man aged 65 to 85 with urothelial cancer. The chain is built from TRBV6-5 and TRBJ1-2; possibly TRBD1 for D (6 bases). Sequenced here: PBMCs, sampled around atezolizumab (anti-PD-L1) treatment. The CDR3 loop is CASSQKGGAGGYTF. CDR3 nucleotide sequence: TGTGCCAGCAGTCAAAAGGGGGGGGCTGGCGGCTACACCTTC.